Below, 3 T cell receptor beta chains from the same sample are listed, as sequenced in a study of OX40 agonist ivuxolimab in advanced cancers. The assay was immunoSEQ multiplex PCR, and TCRdb's table has in-frame clones only and misses some. The sample has 65,000 to 80,000 clones, approximately 89% seen once; the top ten hold less than 2.5%. Material: CD4+ or CD8+ T cells sorted from blood, obtained in a trial of the OX40 agonist ivuxolimab. The source is an adult with an advanced solid tumor such as melanoma, head and neck, liver or kidney cancer.

The J gene is TRBJ2-1, the V gene TRBV21-1; the table's D call, TRBD1, has no DNA check behind it. TRBV21-1 is termed a pseudogene. CDR3 length: 17 residues. The CDR3 loop reads CASSRGHPNDAYNEQFF. CDR3 DNA: TGTGCCAGCAGCAGGGGACACCCGAATGATGCCTACAATGAGCAGTTCTTC.

V is TRBV7-9 and J is TRBJ1-2; D uncertain. Trimming stripped 1 base from V and 5 bases from J, with 14 bases between. Germline assignment: CDR1 SEHNR and CDR2 FQNEAQ (reference sequence). This CDR3 contains 15 residues. The CDR3 reads CASSLGPGVGYGYTF. The CDR3 DNA reads as TGTGCCAGCAGCTTAGGCCCGGGTGTCGGATATGGCTACACCTTC.

This chain links TRBV5-1 with TRBJ1-2; 7 bases align to TRBD1. Trimming removed 5 bases from V and 2 bases from J; junction bases left unmatched: 6. Germline CDR1 and CDR2: SGHRS and YFSETQ. The CDR3 is 14 amino acids. The CDR3 sequence is CASRRGLENYGYTF. The CDR3 region has the DNA TGCGCCAGCAGGAGGGGGCTAGAGAACTATGGCTACACCTTC.